A single sample gave rise to the 11 T cell receptor beta chains below, sequenced in a study of beta chain features in type 1 diabetes. Study-level findings and limits: For Type 1 diabetes patients, all four CD4+ subsets carried TCRB CDR3s that were moderately but significantly shorter.

The whole isolated RNA underwent reverse transcription, so sequencing captured expressed TCRB transcripts. Assay used: immunoSEQ multiplex PCR; TCRdb lists only in-frame clones, some missing. The profile shows about 360,000 clones, 10% to 15% of them singletons. Their cognate antigens are unknown. Material: naive CD4+ T cells from blood. These receptors were obtained from a woman between 18 and 29 years old with type 1 diabetes.

This clone was detected a few times. The chain recombines TRBV19 with TRBJ2-1; D remains unclear. V was cut by 4 bases and J by 8 bases, with 15 bases left in between. Germline values: CDR1 LNHDA, CDR2 SQIVND (reference sequence). The CDR3 runs to 14 residues. CDR3 residues: CASSRWPLTDEQFF. CDR3 bases: TGTGCCAGTAGTAGGTGGCCCCTCACCGATGAGCAGTTCTTC.

The chain carries TRBV29-1 and TRBJ2-7; TRBD1 aligns across 7 bases. Germline V CDR1 and CDR2: SQVTM, ANQGSEA. This CDR3 has 13 residues. J lost 3 bases, V lost 6 bases, and 8 bases had no gene match. This CDR3 is CSVEQGLGYEQYF. DNA for the CDR3: TGCAGCGTGGAACAGGGGTTAGGCTACGAGCAGTACTTC.

This chain uses TRBV2 with TRBJ1-6; D is possibly TRBD1 (6 bases). Germline CDR1 and CDR2: SNHLY and FYNNEI. The CDR3 runs to 13 residues. V was cut by 7 bases and J by 10 bases, with 14 bases left in between. The CDR3 here is CASKGEGSSPLHF. For the CDR3, the DNA is TGTGCCAGCAAGGGGGAGGGTAGCTCACCCCTCCACTTT.

This clone has more than one count but fewer than ten. The V call is TRBV13, the J call TRBJ2-1, with a possible D match to TRBD2 (5 bases). The V gene lost 5 bases and the J gene lost 9 bases, with 8 bases spanning the gap. The CDR3 runs to 11 residues. Germline V gene sequence: CDR1 PRHDT, CDR2 FYEKMQ (reference sequence). The CDR3 DNA is TGTGCCAGCAGCCAAGGAGGTGAGCAGTTCTTC. Protein product: CASSQGGEQFF.

This clone was observed a handful of times. The rearrangement uses TRBV19 and TRBJ2-7, with 7 bases aligning to TRBD2. Germline V gene sequence: CDR1 LNHDA, CDR2 SQIVND (reference sequence). The CDR3 contains 16 residues. V was pared by 5 bases and J by 0 bases, with 10 bases of the junction left unmatched. The CDR3, as DNA: TGTGCCAGTAGTGCTTCTAGCGGTGGGACCTCCTACGAGCAGTACTTC. As protein: CASSASSGGTSYEQYF.

As regards this clone: The sample contains more than one DNA sequence encoding this CDR3. V gene TRBV20-1 combines with J gene TRBJ2-7; possible D gene TRBD2, 6 bases. V was cut by 3 bases and J by 4 bases, with 7 bases left in between. Germline CDR1 reads DFQATT; CDR2 reads SNEGSKA (reference sequence). The CDR3 extends over 11 amino acids. CDR3 in amino acids: CSARGGYEQYF. Written as DNA, the CDR3 is TGCAGTGCTAGGGGAGGATACGAGCAGTACTTC.

The chain combines TRBV5-4 with TRBJ2-5; the match to TRBD2 covers 9 bases. The V and J ends lost 5 bases and 3 bases, in that order; junction bases with no gene match: 5. The CDR3 runs 14 residues. The germline gives CDR1 SGHNT, CDR2 YYREEE (reference sequence). CDR3: CASSSPSGEETQYF. CDR3 coding DNA: TGTGCCAGCAGTAGCCCTAGCGGGGAAGAGACCCAGTACTTC.

This chain's CDR3 is CASSLGPWEGGNFETQYF. The CDR3 DNA sequence: TGTGCCAGCAGCTTGGGCCCCTGGGAGGGAGGGAACTTTGAGACCCAGTACTTC. The V and J genes are TRBV5-4 and TRBJ2-5; 7 nucleotides align to TRBD2. V was clipped by 0 bases and J by 5 bases; unmatched bases: 16. The CDR3 spans 18 residues. Germline-derived CDR1 and CDR2 are SGHNT and YYREEE (reference sequence).

This sequence joins TRBV10-3 and TRBJ2-1; weak D call: TRBD1 (6 bases). Germline CDR1 reads ENHRY; CDR2 reads SYGVKD. The CDR3 consists of 14 residues. V lost 5 bases and J lost 6, with 14 bases in between. The CDR3 sequence: CAISRDTRINEQFF. DNA of the CDR3: TGTGCCATCAGTAGGGACACCCGGATCAATGAGCAGTTCTTC.

This rearrangement joins TRBV29-1 to TRBJ1-3, with D hard to call. Germline V gives CDR1 SQVTM, CDR2 ANQGSEA. The CDR3 runs 13 residues. V shed 5 bases and J shed 4 bases, with 12 bases lying between them. The CDR3 region has the DNA TGCAGCGTTTCCCCGGGATCAGGAAACACCATATATTTT. This codes for CSVSPGSGNTIYF.

The chain couples TRBV11-2 to TRBJ1-2; 9 positions agree with TRBD1. The length of the CDR3 is 15 residues. Looked up from germline, CDR1 is SGHAT and CDR2 is FQNNGV. The V segment lost 0 bases and the J segment 8 bases; nucleotides outside the gene matches: 7. CDR3 loop: CASSLELTGGRGYTF. CDR3 sequence (DNA): TGTGCCAGCAGCTTAGAACTAACAGGGGGCCGCGGCTACACCTTC.